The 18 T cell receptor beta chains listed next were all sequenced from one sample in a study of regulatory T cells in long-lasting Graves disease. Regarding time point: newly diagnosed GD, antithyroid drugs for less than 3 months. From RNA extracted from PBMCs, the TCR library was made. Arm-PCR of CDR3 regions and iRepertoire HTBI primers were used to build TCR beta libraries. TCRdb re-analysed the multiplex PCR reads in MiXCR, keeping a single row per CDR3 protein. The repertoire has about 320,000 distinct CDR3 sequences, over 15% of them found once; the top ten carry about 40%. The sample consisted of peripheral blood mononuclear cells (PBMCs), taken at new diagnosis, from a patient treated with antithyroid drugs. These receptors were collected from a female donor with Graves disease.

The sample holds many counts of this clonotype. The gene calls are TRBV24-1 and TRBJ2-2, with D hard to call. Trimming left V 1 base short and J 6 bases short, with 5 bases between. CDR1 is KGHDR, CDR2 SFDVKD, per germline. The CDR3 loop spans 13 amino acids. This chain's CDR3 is CATSDFLSGELFF. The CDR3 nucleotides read TGTGCCACCAGTGATTTTCTGTCCGGGGAGCTGTTTTTT.

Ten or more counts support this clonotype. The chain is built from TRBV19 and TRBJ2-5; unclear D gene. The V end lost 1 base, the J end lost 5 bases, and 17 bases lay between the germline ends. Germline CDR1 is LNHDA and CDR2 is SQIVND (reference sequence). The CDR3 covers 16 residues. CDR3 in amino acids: CASSIGRTFPLETQYF. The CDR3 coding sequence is TGTGCCAGTAGTATAGGCCGGACGTTCCCGTTGGAGACCCAGTACTTC.

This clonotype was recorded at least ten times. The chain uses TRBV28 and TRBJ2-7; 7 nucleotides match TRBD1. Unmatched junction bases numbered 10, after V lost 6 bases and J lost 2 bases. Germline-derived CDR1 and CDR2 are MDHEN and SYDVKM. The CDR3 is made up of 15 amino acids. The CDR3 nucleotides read TGTGCCAGCAGATCAGGGGGACCCGAAACCTACGAGCAGTACTTC. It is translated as CASRSGGPETYEQYF.

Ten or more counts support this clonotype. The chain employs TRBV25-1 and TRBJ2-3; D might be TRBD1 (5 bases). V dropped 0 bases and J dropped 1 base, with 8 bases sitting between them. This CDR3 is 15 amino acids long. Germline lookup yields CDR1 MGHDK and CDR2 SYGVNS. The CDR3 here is CASSEYDSGTDTQYF. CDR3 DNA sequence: TGTGCCAGCAGTGAATACGACAGCGGCACAGATACGCAGTATTTT. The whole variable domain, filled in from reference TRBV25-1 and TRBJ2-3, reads EADIYQTPRYLVIGTGKKITLECSQTMGHDKMYWYQQDPGMELHLIHYSYGVNSTEKGDLSSESTVSRIRTEHFPLTLESARPSHTSQYLCASSEYDSGTDTQYFGPGTRLTVL.

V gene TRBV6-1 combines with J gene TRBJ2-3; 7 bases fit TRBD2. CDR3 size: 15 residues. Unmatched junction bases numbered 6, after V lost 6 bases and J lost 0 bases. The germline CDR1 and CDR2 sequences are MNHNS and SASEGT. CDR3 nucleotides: TGTGCCAGCAGCTCCCATAGCGGGAGCACAGATACGCAGTATTTT. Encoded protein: CASSSHSGSTDTQYF.

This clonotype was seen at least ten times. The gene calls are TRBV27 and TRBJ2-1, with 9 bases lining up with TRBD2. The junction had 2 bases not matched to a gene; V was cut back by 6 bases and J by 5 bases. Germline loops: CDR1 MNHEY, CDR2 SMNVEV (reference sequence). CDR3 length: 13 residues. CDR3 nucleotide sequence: TGTGCCAGCAGGACTAGCGGAGACAATGAGCAGTTCTTC. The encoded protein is CASRTSGDNEQFF.

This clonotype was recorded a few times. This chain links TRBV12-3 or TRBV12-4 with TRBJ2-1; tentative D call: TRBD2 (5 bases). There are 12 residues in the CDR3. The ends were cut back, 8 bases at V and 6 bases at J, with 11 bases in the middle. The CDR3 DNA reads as TGTGCCAGCCTTGGAGGATTCAATGAGCAGTTCTTC. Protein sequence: CASLGGFNEQFF.

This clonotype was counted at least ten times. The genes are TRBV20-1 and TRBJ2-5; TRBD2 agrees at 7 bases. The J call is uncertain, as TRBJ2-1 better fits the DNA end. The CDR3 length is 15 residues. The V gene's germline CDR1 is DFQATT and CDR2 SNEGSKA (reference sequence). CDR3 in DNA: TGCAGTGCTAGGAGAGGCGGGAGCTGGAACAATGAGCAGTTCTTC. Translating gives CSARRGGSWNNEQFF.

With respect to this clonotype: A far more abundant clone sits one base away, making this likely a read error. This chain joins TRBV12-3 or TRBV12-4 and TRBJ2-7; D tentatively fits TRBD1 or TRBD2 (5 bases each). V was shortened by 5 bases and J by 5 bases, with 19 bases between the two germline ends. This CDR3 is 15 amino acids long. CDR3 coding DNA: TGTGCCAGCAGTCCGATGGGACGGGGCGCCCACGAGCAGTACTTC. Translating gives CASSPMGRGAHEQYF.

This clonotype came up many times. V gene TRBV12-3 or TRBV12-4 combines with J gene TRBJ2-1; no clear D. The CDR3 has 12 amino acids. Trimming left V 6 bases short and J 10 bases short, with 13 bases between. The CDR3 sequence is CASSLTPREQFF. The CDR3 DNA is TGTGCCAGCAGCCTCACTCCGAGGGAGCAGTTCTTC.

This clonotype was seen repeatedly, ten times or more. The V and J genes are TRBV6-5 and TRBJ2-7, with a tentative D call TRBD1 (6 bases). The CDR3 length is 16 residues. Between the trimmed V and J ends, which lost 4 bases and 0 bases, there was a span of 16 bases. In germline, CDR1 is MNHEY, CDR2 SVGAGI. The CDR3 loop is CASSSSGVAASYEQYF. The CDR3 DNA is TGTGCCAGCAGTTCTTCAGGGGTAGCTGCCTCCTACGAGCAGTACTTC.

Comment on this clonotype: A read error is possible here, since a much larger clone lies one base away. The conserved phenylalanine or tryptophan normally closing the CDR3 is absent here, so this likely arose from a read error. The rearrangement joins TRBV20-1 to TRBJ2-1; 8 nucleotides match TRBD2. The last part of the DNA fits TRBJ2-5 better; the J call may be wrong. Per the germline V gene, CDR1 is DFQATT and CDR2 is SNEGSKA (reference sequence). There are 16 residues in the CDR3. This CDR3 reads CSAFRSELADQETQYS. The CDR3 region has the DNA TGCAGTGCTTTTAGGTCGGAACTAGCGGACCAAGAGACCCAGTACTCC.

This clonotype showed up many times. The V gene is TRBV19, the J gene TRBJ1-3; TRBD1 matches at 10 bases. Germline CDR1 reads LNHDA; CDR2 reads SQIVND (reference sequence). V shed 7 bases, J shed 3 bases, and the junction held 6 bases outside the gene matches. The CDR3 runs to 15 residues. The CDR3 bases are TGTGCCAGTAAGGGACAGGGGTCTATTGGAAACACCATATATTTT. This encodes CASKGQGSIGNTIYF.

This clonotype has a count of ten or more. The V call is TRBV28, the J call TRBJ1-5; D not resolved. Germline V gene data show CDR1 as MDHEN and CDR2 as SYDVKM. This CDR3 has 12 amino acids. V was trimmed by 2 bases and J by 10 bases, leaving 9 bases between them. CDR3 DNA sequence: TGTGCCAGCAGTTTAGGTTCCAGCCCCCAGCATTTT. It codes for CASSLGSSPQHF. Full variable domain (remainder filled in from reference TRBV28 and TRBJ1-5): DVKVTQSSRYLVKRTGEKVFLECVQDMDHENMFWYRQDPGLGLRLIYFSYDVKMKEKGDIPEGYSVSREKKERFSLILESASTNQTSMYLCASSLGSSPQHFGDGTRLSIL.

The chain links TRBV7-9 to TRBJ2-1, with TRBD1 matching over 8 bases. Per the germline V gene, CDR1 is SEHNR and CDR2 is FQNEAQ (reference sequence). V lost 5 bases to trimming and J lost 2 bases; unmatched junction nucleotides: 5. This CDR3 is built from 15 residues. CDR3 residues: CASSLTGVAYNEQFF. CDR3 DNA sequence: TGTGCCAGCAGCCTGACAGGGGTAGCCTACAATGAGCAGTTCTTC.

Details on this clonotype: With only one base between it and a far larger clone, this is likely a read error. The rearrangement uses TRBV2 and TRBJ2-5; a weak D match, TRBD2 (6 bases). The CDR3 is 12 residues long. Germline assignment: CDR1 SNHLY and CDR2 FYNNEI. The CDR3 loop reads CASSLDRGTRYF. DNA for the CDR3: TGTGCCAGCAGCTTAGATCGCGGGACCCGGTACTTC.

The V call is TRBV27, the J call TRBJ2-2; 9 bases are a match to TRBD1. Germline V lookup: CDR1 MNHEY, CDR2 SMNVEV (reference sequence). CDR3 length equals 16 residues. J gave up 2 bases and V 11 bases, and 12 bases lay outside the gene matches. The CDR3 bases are TGTGCCTCACAGGGGGCGCAGGAGCGAAACACCGGGGAGCTGTTTTTT. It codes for CASQGAQERNTGELFF.

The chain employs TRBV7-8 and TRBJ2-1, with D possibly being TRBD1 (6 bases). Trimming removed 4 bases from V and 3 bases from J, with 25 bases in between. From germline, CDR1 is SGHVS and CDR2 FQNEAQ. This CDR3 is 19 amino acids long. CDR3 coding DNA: TGTGCCAGCAGCTATAACCCCGACAGGCCGGTAACCCTCTACAATGAGCAGTTCTTC. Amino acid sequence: CASSYNPDRPVTLYNEQFF.